The entry below describes one T cell receptor beta chain. Its antigen remains unknown. Within the sample, other DNA sequences also encode this same CDR3. These data come from a study of OX40 agonist ivuxolimab in advanced cancers. For the study at large: Intravenous ivuxolimab at 0.01 to 10 mg/kg was given to patients every 2 weeks.

Measured with immunoSEQ multiplex PCR; TCRdb has only the in-frame clones, and not every one. The table shows tens of thousands of clones, with 85% to 90% occurring only once. The CDR3 sequence is 12 residues long. Trimming cost V 1 base and J 3 bases, with 2 bases left between them. From germline, CDR1 is SGHTA and CDR2 FQGNSA. Findings and limits, study-wide: Relative to CD4+, CD8+ T cells held more expanded clones on average. Relatively little clonal expansion, among the lowest observed, appeared in partial responders at 0.1-3.0 mg/kg.

This receptor was taken from an adult with an advanced solid tumor such as melanoma, head and neck, liver or kidney cancer. The sequencing used CD4+ or CD8+ T cells sorted from blood, collected in a trial of the OX40 agonist ivuxolimab. The chain has TRBV7-2 and TRBJ2-3; no clear D gene. This CDR3 is CASSLGTDTQYF. The CDR3 DNA reads as TGTGCCAGCAGCTTAGGGACAGATACGCAGTATTTT.